This passage covers 14 T cell receptor beta chains from one sample sequenced in a study of chemoradiotherapy in HPV16-positive cancers. Only in-frame clones appear in the TCRdb table, and some are missing; sequencing was by immunoSEQ multiplex PCR. This sample yields some 25,000 clones, of which more than 90% are seen a single time; roughly a fifth belongs to the top ten. Source: blood, taken from a patient who underwent chemoradiotherapy. These receptors originate from a human donor with HPV-associated anogenital cancer.

The chain carries TRBV10-3 and TRBJ2-7; D may be TRBD1 (5 bases). The germline CDR1 and CDR2 sequences are ENHRY and SYGVKD. The CDR3 contains 15 residues. V lost 2 bases and J 6 bases, leaving 17 bases between the germline ends. The CDR3 spells CAISEGSGLGFEQYF. CDR3 nucleotide sequence: TGTGCCATCAGTGAGGGGTCAGGGTTGGGGTTCGAGCAGTACTTC.

The chain employs TRBV29-1 and TRBJ2-7; D is perhaps TRBD2 (6 bases). The CDR3 loop spans 11 amino acids. Trimming took 7 bases from V and 3 from J, leaving 10 bases between them. Germline V gene sequence: CDR1 SQVTM, CDR2 ANQGSEA. The DNA of the CDR3 is TGCAGCGCCGGGGAGGACTACGAGCAGTACTTC. The encoded protein is CSAGEDYEQYF.

CDR3 loop: CASSFRDRDYEQYF. CDR3 coding DNA: TGTGCCAGCAGCTTCCGGGACAGGGACTACGAGCAGTACTTC. This chain links TRBV9 with TRBJ2-7, with 9 bases matching TRBD1. The CDR3 runs 14 residues. Germline V lookup: CDR1 SGDLS, CDR2 YYNGEE. Trimming took 4 bases from V and 3 from J; bases not matched to a gene: 5.

V is TRBV18 and J is TRBJ1-1; D not certain. The V gene's germline CDR1 is KGHSH and CDR2 LQKENI. V shed 3 bases and J shed 0 bases, with 11 bases lying between them. The CDR3 is made up of 15 amino acids. The CDR3 DNA sequence: TGTGCCAGCTCACCCCCCGGCTTCATGAACACTGAAGCTTTCTTT. This encodes CASSPPGFMNTEAFF.

The chain combines TRBV9 with TRBJ2-1; 7 positions match TRBD2. The CDR3 extends over 14 amino acids. Germline V gene sequence: CDR1 SGDLS, CDR2 YYNGEE. V lost 4 bases and J lost 7; bases outside the gene matches: 8. DNA of the CDR3: TGTGCCAGCAGCCCGGGGGGACTGCAAAATGAGCAGTTCTTC. Translating gives CASSPGGLQNEQFF.

CDR3 nucleotide sequence: TGCGCCAGCAGCTCTAGGGTAGAATCGAGGCGCGAGCAGTACTTC. This encodes CASSSRVESRREQYF. J is TRBJ2-7 and V is TRBV5-1, with D unclear. The CDR3 has 15 amino acids. Germline CDR1 SGHRS, CDR2 YFSETQ. Trimming removed 3 bases from V and 6 bases from J, with 19 bases in between. The full variable domain, completed using reference TRBV5-1 and TRBJ2-7, is KAGVTQTPRYLIKTRGQQVTLSCSPISGHRSVSWYQQTPGQGLQFLFEYFSETQRNKGNFPGRFSGRQFSNSRSEMNVSTLELGDSALYLCASSSRVESRREQYFGPGTRLTVT.

The table lists this clone with a count of one. The CDR3 coding sequence is TGTGCCAGTAGTAGGGGGCGGGGGGTCACAGATACGCAGTATTTT. Translation gives CASSRGRGVTDTQYF. The chain recombines TRBV19 with TRBJ2-3, with 8 bases identical to TRBD2. The CDR3 sequence is 15 residues long. Looked up from germline, CDR1 is LNHDA and CDR2 is SQIVND (reference sequence). J was trimmed by 2 bases and V by 4 bases; bases with no gene match: 5.

V gene TRBV7-9 combines with J gene TRBJ1-4, with a tentative D call TRBD1 (6 bases). Trimming stripped 7 bases from V and 3 bases from J, with 9 bases between. The germline gives CDR1 SEHNR, CDR2 FQNEAQ (reference sequence). This CDR3 is built from 13 residues. CDR3 nucleotide sequence: TGTGCCAGCACGGCAGGGGCTAATGAAAAACTGTTTTTT. Protein product: CASTAGANEKLFF.

This clone is a singleton in its sample. The gene calls are TRBV4-3 and TRBJ2-2; D is possibly TRBD2 (6 bases). The CDR3 has 15 amino acids. V lost 0 bases to trimming and J lost 5 bases, with 10 bases between them. From germline, CDR1 is LGHNA and CDR2 YSLEER. The CDR3 reads CASSQDRGWTGELFF. The CDR3 DNA reads as TGCGCCAGCAGCCAAGACCGGGGGTGGACCGGGGAGCTGTTTTTT.

The chain links TRBV28 to TRBJ1-2; D not certain. The germline CDR1 and CDR2 sequences are MDHEN and SYDVKM. The V end was cut by 3 bases, the J end by 4 bases, with 9 bases between. This CDR3 spans 13 amino acids. DNA for the CDR3: TGTGCCAGCAGTTTGGCCTTAGGCTATGGCTACACCTTC. This codes for CASSLALGYGYTF.

This chain connects TRBV5-1 to TRBJ1-5, with D possibly TRBD1 on 6 matching bases. V gave up 0 bases and J gave up 5 bases, with 9 bases separating them. Germline CDR1 SGHRS, CDR2 YFSETQ. This CDR3 is built from 14 residues. CDR3 residues: CASSLAGGYQPQHF. The CDR3 bases are TGCGCCAGCAGCTTGGCTGGGGGCTATCAGCCCCAGCATTTT.

V gene TRBV4-1 combines with J gene TRBJ1-2; D gene uncertain. This CDR3 contains 15 residues. Germline-derived CDR1 and CDR2 are MGHRA and YSYEKL. V lost 0 bases, J lost 4 bases, and 12 bases lay in between. The CDR3 spells CASSQDWRVSYGYTF. In nucleotides, the CDR3 is TGCGCCAGCAGCCAAGATTGGAGGGTGAGCTATGGCTACACCTTC.

The table lists this clone with a few counts. This chain uses TRBV7-9 with TRBJ1-2, with D perhaps matching TRBD1 (6 bases). Germline assignment: CDR1 SEHNR and CDR2 FQNEAQ (reference sequence). The V end was cut by 6 bases, the J end by 2 bases, with 10 bases between. The CDR3 covers 13 residues. The CDR3 nucleotides read TGTGCCAGCAGTTACCAGGGGAACTATGGCTACACCTTC. This codes for CASSYQGNYGYTF.

The genes are TRBV14 and TRBJ2-2; 7 positions agree with TRBD2. The V gene end was trimmed by 8 bases and the J gene end by 9 bases; junction bases not matched to a gene: 12. CDR1 is SGHDN and CDR2 is FVKESK in the germline V gene. The CDR3 spans 14 residues. This CDR3 is CASSLAENRWELFF. The CDR3 DNA is TGTGCCAGCTCTCTAGCGGAAAACCGGTGGGAGCTGTTTTTT.